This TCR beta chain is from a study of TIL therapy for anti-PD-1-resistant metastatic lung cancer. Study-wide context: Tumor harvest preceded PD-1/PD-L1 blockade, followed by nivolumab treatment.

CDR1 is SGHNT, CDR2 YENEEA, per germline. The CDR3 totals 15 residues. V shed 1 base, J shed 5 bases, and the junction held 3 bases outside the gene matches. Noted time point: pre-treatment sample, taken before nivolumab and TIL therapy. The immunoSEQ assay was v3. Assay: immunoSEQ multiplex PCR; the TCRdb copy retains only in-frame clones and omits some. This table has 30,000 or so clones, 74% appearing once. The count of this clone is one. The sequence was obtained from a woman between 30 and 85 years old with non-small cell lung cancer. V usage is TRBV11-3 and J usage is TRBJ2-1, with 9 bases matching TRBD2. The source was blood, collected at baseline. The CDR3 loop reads CASSLGTSVDNEQFF. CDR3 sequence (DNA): TGTGCCAGCAGCTTAGGGACTAGCGTTGACAATGAGCAGTTCTTC.